The source of this T cell receptor (beta chain) is a study of T-cell reconstitution after alpha-beta-depleted transplantation in children. Trimming removed 3 bases at V and 5 bases at J, with 13 bases between. The CDR3 is 14 amino acids. This clonotype has ten or more counts. Preparing the TCRbeta library involved the use of unique molecular identifiers. TCRdb ran MiXCR on the PCR reads and lists one entry per CDR3 protein. The sample includes fewer than 130,000 distinct CDR3 sequences, about 9.3% of them seen just once. This material consisted of PBMCs from the stem cell graft donor, taken from the stem cell graft. This receptor was taken from a human donor who donated a stem cell graft to a child with acute lymphoblastic leukemia. The chain has TRBV12-3 or TRBV12-4 and TRBJ1-1; tentative D call: TRBD1 (5 bases). The CDR3 loop is CASSFIGARTEAFF. The DNA for the CDR3 is TGTGCCAGCAGTTTCATAGGGGCGCGGACTGAAGCTTTCTTT.